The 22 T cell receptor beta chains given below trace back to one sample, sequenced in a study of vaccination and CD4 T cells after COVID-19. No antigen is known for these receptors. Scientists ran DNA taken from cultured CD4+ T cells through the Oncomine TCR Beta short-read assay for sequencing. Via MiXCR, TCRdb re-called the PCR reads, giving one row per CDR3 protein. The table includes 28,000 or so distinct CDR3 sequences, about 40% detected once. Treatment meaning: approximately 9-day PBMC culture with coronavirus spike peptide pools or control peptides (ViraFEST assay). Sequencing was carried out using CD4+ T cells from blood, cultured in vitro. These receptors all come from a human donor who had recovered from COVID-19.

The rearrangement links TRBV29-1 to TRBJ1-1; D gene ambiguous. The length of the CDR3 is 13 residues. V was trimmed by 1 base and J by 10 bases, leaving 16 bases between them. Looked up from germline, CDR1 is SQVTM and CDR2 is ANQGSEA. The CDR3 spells CSVEVNRDRAAFF. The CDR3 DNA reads TGCAGCGTTGAAGTGAATAGAGATCGGGCAGCTTTCTTT.

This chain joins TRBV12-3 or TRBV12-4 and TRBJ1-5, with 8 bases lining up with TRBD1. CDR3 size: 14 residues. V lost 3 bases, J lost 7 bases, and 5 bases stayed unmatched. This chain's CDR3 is CASSFLDRAQPQHF. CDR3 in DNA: TGTGCCAGCAGTTTCCTGGACAGGGCACAGCCCCAGCATTTT.

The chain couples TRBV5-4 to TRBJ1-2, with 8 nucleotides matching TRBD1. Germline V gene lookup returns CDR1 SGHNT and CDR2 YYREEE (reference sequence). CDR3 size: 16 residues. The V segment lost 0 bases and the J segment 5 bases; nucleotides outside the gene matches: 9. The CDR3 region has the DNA TGTGCCAGCAGCTTGGGGACAGGGTCGCCAAATTATGGCTACACCTTC. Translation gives CASSLGTGSPNYGYTF.

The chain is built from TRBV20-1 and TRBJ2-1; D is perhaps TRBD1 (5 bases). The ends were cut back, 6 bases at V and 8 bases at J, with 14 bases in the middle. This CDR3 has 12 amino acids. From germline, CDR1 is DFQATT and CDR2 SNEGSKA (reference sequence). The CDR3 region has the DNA TGCAGTGCAACCCAGGGTTACCATGAGCAGTTCTTC. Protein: CSATQGYHEQFF.

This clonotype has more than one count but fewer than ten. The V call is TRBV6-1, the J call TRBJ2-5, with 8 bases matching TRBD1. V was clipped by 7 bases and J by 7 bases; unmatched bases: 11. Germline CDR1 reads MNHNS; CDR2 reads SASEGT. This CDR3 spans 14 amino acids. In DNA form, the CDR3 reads TGTGCCAGCACCAAGGACAGGGTGGGGGGGACCCAGTACTTC. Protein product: CASTKDRVGGTQYF.

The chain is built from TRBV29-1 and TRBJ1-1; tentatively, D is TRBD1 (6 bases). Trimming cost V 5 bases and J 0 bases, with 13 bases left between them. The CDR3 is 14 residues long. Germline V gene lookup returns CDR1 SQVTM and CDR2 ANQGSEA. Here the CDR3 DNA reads TGCAGCGTTACCCGGACAGCAATGAACACTGAAGCTTTCTTT. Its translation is CSVTRTAMNTEAFF.

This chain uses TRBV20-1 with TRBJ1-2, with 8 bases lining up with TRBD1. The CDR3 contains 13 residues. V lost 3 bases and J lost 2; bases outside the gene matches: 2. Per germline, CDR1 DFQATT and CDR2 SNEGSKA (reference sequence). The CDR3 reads CSASGTGNYGYTF. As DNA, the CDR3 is TGCAGTGCTAGTGGGACAGGCAACTATGGCTACACCTTC.

In DNA, the CDR3 is TGTGCCAGCAGCGTTACAGGGGTTGGCGAAAAACTGTTTTTT. Protein product: CASSVTGVGEKLFF. The rearrangement joins TRBV28 to TRBJ1-4, with 7 nucleotides matching TRBD1. Looked up from germline, CDR1 is MDHEN and CDR2 is SYDVKM. This CDR3 region has 14 residues. V trimming: 6 bases; J trimming: 8 bases; junction bases outside the gene matches: 9.

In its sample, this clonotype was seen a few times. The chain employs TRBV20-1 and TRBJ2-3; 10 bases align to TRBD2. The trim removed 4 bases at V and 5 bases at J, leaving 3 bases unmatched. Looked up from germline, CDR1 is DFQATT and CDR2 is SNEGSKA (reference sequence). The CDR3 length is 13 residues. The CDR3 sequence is CSATLAGEDTQYF. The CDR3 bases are TGCAGTGCTACCCTAGCGGGGGAAGATACGCAGTATTTT.

Here the CDR3 reads CASSLSTGQGTDTEAFF. CDR3 nucleotide sequence: TGCGCCAGCAGCTTATCGACCGGACAGGGTACGGACACTGAAGCTTTCTTT. The chain employs TRBV5-1 and TRBJ1-1; 8 nucleotides agree with TRBD1. The CDR3 is made up of 17 amino acids. J was trimmed by 3 bases and V by 2 bases; bases with no gene match: 12. Germline V lookup: CDR1 SGHRS, CDR2 YFSETQ.

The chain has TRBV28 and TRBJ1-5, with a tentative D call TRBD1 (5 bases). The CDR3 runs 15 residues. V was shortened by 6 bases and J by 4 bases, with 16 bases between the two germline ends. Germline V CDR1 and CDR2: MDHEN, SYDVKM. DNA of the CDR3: TGTGCCAGCAGGGTCGGGGGATCACAAAATCAGCCCCAGCATTTT. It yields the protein CASRVGGSQNQPQHF.

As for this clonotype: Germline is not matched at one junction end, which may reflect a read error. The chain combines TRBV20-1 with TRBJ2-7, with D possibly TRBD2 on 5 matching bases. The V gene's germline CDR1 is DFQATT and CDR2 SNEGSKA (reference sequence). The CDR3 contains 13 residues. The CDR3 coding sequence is TGCAGTGCTAGCGGATGGACTGGAAGCGAGCAGCACTTC. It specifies CSASGWTGSEQHF.

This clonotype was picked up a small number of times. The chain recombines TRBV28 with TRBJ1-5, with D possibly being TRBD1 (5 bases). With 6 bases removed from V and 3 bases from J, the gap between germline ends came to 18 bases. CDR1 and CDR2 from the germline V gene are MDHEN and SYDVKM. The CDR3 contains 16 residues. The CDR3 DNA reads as TGTGCCAGCAGCTCCCCGGACAAGGGCGTCAATCAGCCCCAGCATTTT. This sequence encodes CASSSPDKGVNQPQHF.

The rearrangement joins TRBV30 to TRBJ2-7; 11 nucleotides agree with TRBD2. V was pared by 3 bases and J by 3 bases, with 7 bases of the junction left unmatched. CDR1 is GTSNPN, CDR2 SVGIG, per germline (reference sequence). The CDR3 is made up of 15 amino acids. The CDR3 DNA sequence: TGTGCCTGGAGCTCCCCGGGACTAGCGGTCTACGAGCAGTACTTC. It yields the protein CAWSSPGLAVYEQYF. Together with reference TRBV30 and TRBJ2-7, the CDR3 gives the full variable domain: SQTIHQWPATLVQPVGSPLSLECTVEGTSNPNLYWYRQAAGRGLQLLFYSVGIGQISSEVPQNLSASRPQDRQFILSSKKLLLSDSGFYLCAWSSPGLAVYEQYFGPGTRLTVT.

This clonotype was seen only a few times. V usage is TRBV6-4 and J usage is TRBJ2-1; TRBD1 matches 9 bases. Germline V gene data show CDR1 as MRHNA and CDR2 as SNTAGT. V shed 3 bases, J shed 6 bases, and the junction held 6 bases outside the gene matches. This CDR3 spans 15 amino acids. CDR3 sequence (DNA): TGTGCCAGCAGTGAGGGACAGGGCGGGAGCAATGAGCAGTTCTTC. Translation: CASSEGQGGSNEQFF.

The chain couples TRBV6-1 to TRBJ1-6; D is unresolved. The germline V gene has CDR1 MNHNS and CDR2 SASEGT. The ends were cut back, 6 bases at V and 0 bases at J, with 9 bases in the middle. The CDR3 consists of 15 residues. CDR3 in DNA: TGTGCCAGCAGCCCCGTGCCCTCCTATAATTCACCCCTCCACTTT. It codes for CASSPVPSYNSPLHF.

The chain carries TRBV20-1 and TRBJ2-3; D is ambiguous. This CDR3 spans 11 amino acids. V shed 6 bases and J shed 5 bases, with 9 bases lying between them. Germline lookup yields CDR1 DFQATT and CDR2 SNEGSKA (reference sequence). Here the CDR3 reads CSAAGIDTQYF. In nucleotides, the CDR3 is TGCAGTGCGGCTGGGATAGATACGCAGTATTTT.

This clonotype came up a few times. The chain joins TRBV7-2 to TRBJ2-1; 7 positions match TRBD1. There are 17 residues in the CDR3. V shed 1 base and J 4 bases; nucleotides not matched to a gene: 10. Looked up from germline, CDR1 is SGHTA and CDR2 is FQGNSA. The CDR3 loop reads CASSLGDRAVRYNEQFF. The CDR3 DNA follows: TGTGCCAGCAGCTTAGGGGACAGAGCGGTCAGATACAATGAGCAGTTCTTC.

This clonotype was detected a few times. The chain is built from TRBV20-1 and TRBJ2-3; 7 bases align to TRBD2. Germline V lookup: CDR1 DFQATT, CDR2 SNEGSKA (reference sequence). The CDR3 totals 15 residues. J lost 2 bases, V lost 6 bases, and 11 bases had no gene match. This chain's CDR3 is CSAPRPGGNTDTQYF. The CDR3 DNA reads TGCAGTGCGCCCCGTCCCGGGGGGAACACAGATACGCAGTATTTT.

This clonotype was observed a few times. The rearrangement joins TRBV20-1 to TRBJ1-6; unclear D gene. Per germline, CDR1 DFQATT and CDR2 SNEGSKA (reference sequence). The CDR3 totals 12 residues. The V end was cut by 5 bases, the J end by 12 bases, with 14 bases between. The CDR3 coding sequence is TGCAGTGCTGCCCAATGGAGGGAACCCCTCCACTTT. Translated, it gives CSAAQWREPLHF.

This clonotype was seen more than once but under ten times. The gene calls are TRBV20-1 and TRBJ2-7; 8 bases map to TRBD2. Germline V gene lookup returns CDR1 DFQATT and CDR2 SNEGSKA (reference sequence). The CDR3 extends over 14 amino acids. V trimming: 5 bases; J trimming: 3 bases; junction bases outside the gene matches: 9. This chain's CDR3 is CSAHKPGLVYEQYF. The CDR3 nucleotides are TGCAGTGCTCATAAACCGGGACTAGTCTACGAGCAGTACTTC.

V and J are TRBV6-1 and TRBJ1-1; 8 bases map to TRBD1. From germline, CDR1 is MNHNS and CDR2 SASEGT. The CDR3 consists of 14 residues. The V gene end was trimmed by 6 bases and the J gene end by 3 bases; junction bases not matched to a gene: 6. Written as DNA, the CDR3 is TGTGCCAGCAGCCACAGGGGGAGGTACACTGAAGCTTTCTTT. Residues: CASSHRGRYTEAFF.